This T cell receptor beta chain was sequenced for a study of human T cells and chemical hapten exposure. Study in general: Scalp application of diphenylcyclopropenone was performed weekly in patients across the entire roughly 25-week study.

Trimming shortened V by 4 bases and J by 1 base, and 12 bases separated the two germline ends. The germline V gene has CDR1 SEHNR and CDR2 FQNEAQ (reference sequence). The CDR3 totals 15 residues. The study, taken as a whole, reports: Positively correlated with patch test score were the counts of PT1 expanded TCRs. Among TCRs, those above 1 in 1000 frequency were unaffected by DPC sensitization.

The sample holds a few counts of this clonotype. Its antigen is still unknown. One entry per CDR3 protein, called by TCRdb with MiXCR from the RACE reads. Among some 180,000 distinct CDR3 sequences listed, around 20% were seen once. Time point meaning: patch test 1, 2 weeks after DPC sensitization. Treatment defined: therapeutic diphenylcyclopropenone sensitization with weekly scalp DPC. The sequence was collected from a woman in her forties or fifties with alopecia areata. Some clones in this sample may be carry-over from other donors' samples. V is TRBV7-9 and J is TRBJ2-3; no firm D call. Sequenced here: whole blood, sampled in connection with sensitization to the hapten diphenylcyclopropenone (DPC). The CDR3 region has the DNA TGTGCCAGCAGCTACCCTCTCCCTCGCACAGATACGCAGTATTTT. Residues: CASSYPLPRTDTQYF.